Listed below are T cell receptor beta chains from one sample, sequenced in a study of neurological immune-mediated disorders. TCRdb re-analysed the 5' RACE reads in MiXCR, keeping a single row per CDR3 protein. The sample has tens of thousands of distinct CDR3 sequences; 3% to 4.5% are singletons. The specimen was PBMCs. These receptors originate from a woman aged 45-65 years with multiple sclerosis. CDR3s include the opening cysteine and the closing phenylalanine or tryptophan. D genes are given only for firm matches. Clone size is given for some rows only: seen once, a few or many times, or a class if the clone is expanded.

d_call j_call clone_size v_call cdr3_nt cdr3_aa
. TRBJ2-2 few TRBV20-1 TGCAGTGCTAGAGACTCCCGTACCAGTACCGGGGAGCTGTTTTTT CSARDSRTSTGELFF
. TRBJ2-2 many TRBV2 TGTGCCAGCAGCCGGGACCACGCCACCGGGGAGCTGTTTTTT CASSRDHATGELFF
. TRBJ2-1 many TRBV5-1 TGCGCCAGCAGCTTGCCCGGGAACATATACAATGAGCAGTTCTTC CASSLPGNIYNEQFF
TRBD2 TRBJ2-3 . TRBV18 TGTGCCAGCTCACCACCCACAGGAGCGGGGCGCACAGATACGCAGTATTTT CASSPPTGAGRTDTQYF
TRBD2 TRBJ2-1 many TRBV3-1 TGTGCCAGCAGCCAAGGAGCGGGGGGTTACAATGAGCAGTTCTTC CASSQGAGGYNEQFF
. TRBJ1-6 many TRBV4-1 TGCGCCAGCAGCCCAGGCAGAAGCTCCTATAATTCACCCCTCCACTTT CASSPGRSSYNSPLHF
. TRBJ2-2 many TRBV20-1 TGCAGTGCTTACCCCGGGACTAACACCGGGGAGCTGTTTTTT CSAYPGTNTGELFF
. TRBJ2-1 many TRBV4-3 TGCGCCAGCAGCCAAGAAGGGGGAGGGGCAGCCAAGCAGTTCTTC CASSQEGGGAAKQFF
. TRBJ1-2 few TRBV3-1 TGTGACAGCAGCAAAGTCGGGTATGGCTACACCTTC CDSSKVGYGYTF
TRBD1 TRBJ2-7 many TRBV5-1 TGCGCCAGCAGCAGGGACAGGGGAAACTACGAGCAGTACTTC CASSRDRGNYEQYF
TRBD1 TRBJ1-1 many TRBV5-1 TGCGCCAGCAGCTACGGACAGGGCGGGAACACTGAAGCTTTCTTT CASSYGQGGNTEAFF
TRBD1 TRBJ1-5 few TRBV20-1 TGCAGTGCTATTCCTTCCAGGGGGGTTGGTCAGCCCCAGCATTTT CSAIPSRGVGQPQHF
TRBD1 TRBJ1-5 many TRBV20-1 TGCAGTGCTACCACAGGGGTTCTTAGCAATCAGCCCCAGCATTTT CSATTGVLSNQPQHF
. TRBJ1-1 many TRBV12-3/TRBV12-4 TGTGCCAGCAGTTCCGATGAACGGCCCTTCCGAAGTGGGGGACTCGAAGCTTTCTTT CASSSDERPFRSGGLEAFF
TRBD1 TRBJ2-5 many TRBV5-5 TGTGCCAGCAGCTTTGGGACAGTTAAAGAGACCCAGTACTTC CASSFGTVKETQYF
. TRBJ2-7 many TRBV5-5 TGTGCCAGCAGCTTCCCTCACACCCCAGAGCAGTACTTC CASSFPHTPEQYF
TRBD1 TRBJ2-1 many TRBV6-5 TGTGCCAGCAGCCCCCACGGGACAGGGGAACGATGGCAGTTCTTC CASSPHGTGERWQFF
. TRBJ2-3 many TRBV4-3 TGCGCCAGCAGCTCCCCTCCGGTGGATACGCAGTATTTT CASSSPPVDTQYF
. TRBJ2-2 many TRBV6-2/TRBV6-3 TGTGCCAGCCGACCCAGAGGGGCGGTTCCGAACACCGGGGAGCTGTTTTTT CASRPRGAVPNTGELFF
TRBD1 TRBJ1-2 many TRBV28 TGTGCCAGCAGTTTTACAGGGGGCGCAGGCTATGGCTACACCTTC CASSFTGGAGYGYTF
TRBD1 TRBJ1-2 many TRBV5-6 TGTGCCAGCAGCCCTGGCGGGACAGGGGGCGATGGCTACACCTTC CASSPGGTGGDGYTF
TRBD1 TRBJ2-2 many TRBV10-3 TGTGCCATCAGGGCCGACAGGGGCGGGAACACCGGGGAGCTGTTTTTT CAIRADRGGNTGELFF
. TRBJ1-1 many TRBV7-6 TGTGCCATAAGTACAGAGAACACTGAAGCTTTCTTT CAISTENTEAFF
. TRBJ1-1 many TRBV5-6 TGTGCCAGCAGCTTGGTTCAGATCACTGAAGCTTTCTTT CASSLVQITEAFF
. TRBJ1-4 many TRBV5-1 TGCGCCAGCAGCCTACGTTACGGGATTACTCAGGGGAACCCAACTAATGAAAAACTGTTTTTT CASSLRYGITQGNPTNEKLFF
. TRBJ1-2 . TRBV6-5 TGTGCCAGCAGCACCGGGAATGGGGGCGCATACTATGGCTACACCTTC CASSTGNGGAYYGYTF
. TRBJ1-2 many TRBV5-1 TGCGCCAGCAGCTTTGAGTCGGACCTTCGAAACTATGGCTACACCTTC CASSFESDLRNYGYTF
TRBD1 TRBJ1-2 many TRBV12-3/TRBV12-4 TGTGCCAGCAGTTTATCGGGACAGGGGATCGGGGGCTACACCTTC CASSLSGQGIGGYTF
TRBD1 TRBJ1-1 many TRBV3-1 TGTGCCAGCAGCCAAGGACAGGGAGTCACTGAAGCTTTCTTT CASSQGQGVTEAFF
. TRBJ2-1 many TRBV5-1 TGCGCCAGCACCCCTTGGCAGAACAATGAGCAGTTCTTC CASTPWQNNEQFF
. TRBJ1-2 many TRBV7-2 TGTGCCAGCAGCTTAGACCGGGCAGGGATCTATGGCTACACCTTC CASSLDRAGIYGYTF
TRBD2 TRBJ2-7 many TRBV20-1 TGCAGTGCTAGGCTTGCGGGGGCCTACGAGCAGTACTTC CSARLAGAYEQYF
TRBD2 TRBJ2-5 many TRBV7-2 TGTGCCAGCACTAGGGGAGGGACCCAAGAGACCCAGTACTTC CASTRGGTQETQYF
. TRBJ2-3 many TRBV7-2 TGTGCCAGCAGCTTAGGGGCCCTTAGCACAGATACGCAGTATTTT CASSLGALSTDTQYF
. TRBJ2-7 once TRBV9 TGTGTCAGCAGCGTAGATGGGGTCCACCAGCAGTACTTC CVSSVDGVHQQYF
. TRBJ1-5 many TRBV7-2 TGTGCCAGCAGCTTAGTGGGGGCCTGGGGCAATCAGCCCCAGCATTTT CASSLVGAWGNQPQHF
. TRBJ1-3 many TRBV5-1 TGCGCCAGCAGCTTGCTGGGGTTCTCTGGAAACACCATATATTTT CASSLLGFSGNTIYF
. TRBJ1-4 many TRBV5-1 TGCGCCAGCAGCTTGGCGCAGGCTGCAACTAATGAAAAACTGTTTTTT CASSLAQAATNEKLFF
. TRBJ2-2 many TRBV15 TGTGCCACCAGCAGAGGACAGAGTAACACCGGGGAGCTGTTTTTT CATSRGQSNTGELFF
. TRBJ2-5 many TRBV5-6 TGTGCCAGCAGCAACCGGGCCCTAGGCGGGGAGACCCAGTACTTC CASSNRALGGETQYF
. TRBJ1-1 many TRBV15 TGTGCCACCAGCAGAGATCCGAAAATGGGGGTTGAAGCTTTCTTT CATSRDPKMGVEAFF
. TRBJ1-3 many TRBV12-3/TRBV12-4 TGTGCCAGCAGTCCCAGGGGAATCTCTGGAAACACCATATATTTT CASSPRGISGNTIYF
TRBD2 TRBJ2-7 many TRBV20-1 TGCAGTGCCAAACGGTTGCGGGGGGGCTCCTACGAGCAGTACTTC CSAKRLRGGSYEQYF
TRBD1 TRBJ2-4 many TRBV4-3 TGCGCCAGCAGCCAAGAACCGGGACAGGCGAGCAAAAACATTCAGTACTTC CASSQEPGQASKNIQYF
TRBD2 TRBJ2-2 many TRBV6-2/TRBV6-3 TGTGCCAGCAGAAGACTAGCGGGGGGCCAAAACACCGGGGAGCTGTTTTTT CASRRLAGGQNTGELFF
TRBD1 TRBJ2-1 many TRBV10-3 TGTGCCATCAGTCCGGACAGGTACAATGAGCAGTTCTTC CAISPDRYNEQFF
. TRBJ1-1 many TRBV5-1 TGCGCCAGCAGACCGACGGTGAACACTGAAGCTTTCTTT CASRPTVNTEAFF
. TRBJ1-1 many TRBV3-1 TGTGCCAGCACCACCAGGCAAGGGGCATGGACTGAAGCTTTCTTT CASTTRQGAWTEAFF